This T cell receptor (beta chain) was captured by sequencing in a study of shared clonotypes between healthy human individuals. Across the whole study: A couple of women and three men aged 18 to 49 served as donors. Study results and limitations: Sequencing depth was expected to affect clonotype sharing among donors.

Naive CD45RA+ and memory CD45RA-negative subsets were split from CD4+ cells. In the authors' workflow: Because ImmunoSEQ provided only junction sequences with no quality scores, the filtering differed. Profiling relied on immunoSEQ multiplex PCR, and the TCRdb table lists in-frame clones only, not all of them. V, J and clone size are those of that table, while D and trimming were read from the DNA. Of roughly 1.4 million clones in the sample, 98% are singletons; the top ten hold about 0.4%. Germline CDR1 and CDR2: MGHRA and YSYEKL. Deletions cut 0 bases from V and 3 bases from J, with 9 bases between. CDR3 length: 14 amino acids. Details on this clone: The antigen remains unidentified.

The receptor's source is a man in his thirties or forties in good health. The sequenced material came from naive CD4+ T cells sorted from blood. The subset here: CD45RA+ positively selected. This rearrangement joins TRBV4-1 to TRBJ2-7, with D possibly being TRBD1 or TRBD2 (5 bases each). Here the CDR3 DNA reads TGCGCCAGCAGCCAAGATTGGGACCTCTACGAGCAGTACTTC. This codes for CASSQDWDLYEQYF.